This T cell receptor beta chain was sequenced during a study of CD8 T cells in Susac syndrome. A single count supports this clonotype. J lost 3 bases, V lost 1 base, and 3 bases had no gene match. The V gene's germline CDR1 is SGHRS and CDR2 YFSETQ. The CDR3 length is 14 residues. RNA amounts of about 0.45 to 1 ug underwent reverse transcription with random hexamers. TCRdb independently ran MiXCR on the immunoSEQ multiplex PCR reads; one entry per CDR3 protein. The sample holds about 120,000 distinct CDR3 sequences, just under 95% seen once. The sample consisted of CD8+ T cells from PBMCs. This receptor was taken from a human donor with Susac syndrome. The chain carries TRBV5-1 and TRBJ2-7; TRBD1 aligns across 8 bases. This CDR3 reads CASSLTGGNYEQYF. In nucleotides, the CDR3 is TGCGCCAGCAGCTTGACAGGGGGGAACTACGAGCAGTACTTC.